One and the same sample provided the 26 T cell receptor beta chains below, sequenced in a study of shared clonotypes between healthy human individuals. The table came from immunoSEQ multiplex PCR; TCRdb's copy has only in-frame clones and leaves some out. The sample comprises millions of clones, roughly 92% of which are singletons, and around 0.15% rests with the top ten. Sequencing used naive CD4+ T cells sorted from blood. Subset: CD45RA+ positively selected. These receptors came from a man aged 18 to 30 in good health.

The gene calls are TRBV4-2 and TRBJ1-4, with 7 bases aligning to TRBD1. Unmatched junction bases numbered 16, after V lost 2 bases and J lost 7 bases. The CDR3 runs 18 residues. Germline CDR1 LGHNA, CDR2 YNFKEQ. The CDR3 nucleotides read TGTGCCAGCAGCCAACTATTATTAGAGGAGGCAGGGGGTGAAAAACTGTTTTTT. Protein: CASSQLLLEEAGGEKLFF.

The chain has TRBV15 and TRBJ1-6; 7 nucleotides line up with TRBD1. The junction had 5 bases not matched to a gene; V was cut back by 8 bases and J by 7 bases. Germline V gene data show CDR1 as LNHNV and CDR2 as YYDKDF (reference sequence). There are 13 residues in the CDR3. Written as DNA, the CDR3 is TGTGCCACCCGGGACAGCGCGAATTCACCCCTCCACTTT. Translation: CATRDSANSPLHF.

The chain employs TRBV2 and TRBJ2-1, with a weak D call TRBD2 (5 bases). In germline, CDR1 is SNHLY, CDR2 FYNNEI. The V and J ends lost 3 bases and 8 bases respectively, with 11 bases between them. This CDR3 has 13 amino acids. As DNA, the CDR3 is TGTGCCAGCAGTGAGCTAGCTAGGTATGAGCAGTTCTTC. Translated, it gives CASSELARYEQFF.

The CDR3, as DNA: TGTGCCAGCACTCGGAGGGAAGCGTCCACTGAAGCTTTCTTT. Translating it yields CASTRREASTEAFF. V usage is TRBV6-5 and J usage is TRBJ1-1, with D unresolved. CDR3 length: 14 amino acids. V was pared by 7 bases and J by 4 bases, with 16 bases between. CDR1 and CDR2 from the germline V gene are MNHEY and SVGAGI.

The rearrangement links TRBV6-5 to TRBJ1-1; D call uncertain. This CDR3 contains 13 residues. The germline V gene encodes CDR1 MNHEY and CDR2 SVGAGI. Trimming shortened V by 7 bases and J by 2 bases, and 11 bases separated the two germline ends. The CDR3 sequence: CASTRGFNTEAFF. The CDR3 DNA follows: TGTGCCAGCACTCGGGGATTTAACACTGAAGCTTTCTTT.

V is TRBV4-2 and J is TRBJ2-5, with 8 nucleotides matching TRBD2. Germline CDR1 reads LGHNA; CDR2 reads YNFKEQ. The CDR3 spans 19 residues. The ends lost 0 bases at V and 4 bases at J; junction bases unmatched: 16. The CDR3 DNA sequence: TGTGCCAGCAGCCAAGATCCGACTAGCGCCGACCTGGGAAGAGAGACCCAGTACTTC. Translation: CASSQDPTSADLGRETQYF.

A word on this clone: Other nucleotide sequences in the sample specify the same CDR3. The chain has TRBV6-6 and TRBJ2-1; no definite D call. This CDR3 has 12 amino acids. Trimming left V 2 bases short and J 6 bases short, with 5 bases between. Germline V gives CDR1 MNHNY, CDR2 SVGAGI (reference sequence). CDR3 residues: CASSYRVNEQFF. The CDR3 coding sequence is TGTGCCAGCAGTTACAGGGTCAATGAGCAGTTCTTC.

The V gene is TRBV18, the J gene TRBJ2-1; tentative D call: TRBD1 (6 bases). The V and J ends lost 3 bases and 5 bases respectively, with 17 bases between them. Germline values: CDR1 KGHSH, CDR2 LQKENI. The CDR3 is 16 amino acids. CDR3 DNA sequence: TGTGCCAGCTCACCCCCAACCAGGACAGTCAACAATGAGCAGTTCTTC. This translates into CASSPPTRTVNNEQFF.

This chain uses TRBV30 with TRBJ1-4; D not resolved. CDR1 is GTSNPN and CDR2 is SVGIG in the germline V gene (reference sequence). The CDR3 extends over 13 amino acids. Trimming took 2 bases from V and 8 from J, leaving 12 bases between them. This CDR3 is CAWSRESGEKLFF. The CDR3 DNA reads TGTGCCTGGAGTAGGGAATCGGGGGAAAAACTGTTTTTT.

V gene TRBV7-3 combines with J gene TRBJ2-2; 9 positions agree with TRBD1. The ends lost 6 bases at V and 6 bases at J; junction bases unmatched: 5. The CDR3 contains 14 residues. CDR1 and CDR2 (germline): SGHTA, FQGTGA. The CDR3: CASSPGQGPGELFF. The DNA for the CDR3 is TGTGCCAGCAGTCCGGGACAGGGACCCGGGGAGCTGTTTTTT.

This clone came up once. The rearrangement uses TRBV5-4 and TRBJ2-7; 9 bases match TRBD2. This CDR3 comprises 15 residues. Germline CDR1 reads SGHNT; CDR2 reads YYREEE (reference sequence). With V trimmed by 3 bases and J by 0 bases, 4 bases remained unmatched. CDR3 bases: TGTGCCAGCAGCTCCCTAGCGGGGCCCTCCTACGAGCAGTACTTC. It yields the protein CASSSLAGPSYEQYF.

This rearrangement joins TRBV7-6 to TRBJ2-3; unclear D gene. Deletions cut 5 bases from V and 3 bases from J, with 6 bases between. CDR1 is SGHVS and CDR2 is FNYEAQ in the germline V gene. The CDR3 loop spans 12 amino acids. CDR3 in amino acids: CASSPNTDTQYF. Written as DNA, the CDR3 is TGTGCCAGCAGCCCGAATACAGATACGCAGTATTTT.

Note on this clone: Other nucleotide sequences in the sample specify the same CDR3. The chain employs TRBV30 and TRBJ1-6; 9 bases align to TRBD1. This CDR3 spans 13 amino acids. V lost 5 bases, J lost 9 bases, and 5 bases stayed unmatched. The germline CDR1 and CDR2 sequences are GTSNPN and SVGIG (reference sequence). The CDR3 DNA reads TGTGCCTGGTCAACAGGGGGCAGTTCACCCCTCCACTTT. Amino acid sequence: CAWSTGGSSPLHF.

The CDR3 coding sequence is TGTGCCAGCAGTCTTAGCGGGCTCCTCTCCTACGAGCAGTACTTC. As protein: CASSLSGLLSYEQYF. This chain uses TRBV7-6 with TRBJ2-7; 7 bases align to TRBD2. The V segment lost 6 bases and the J segment 0 bases; nucleotides outside the gene matches: 8. CDR3 length equals 15 residues. Germline CDR1 reads SGHVS; CDR2 reads FNYEAQ.

The chain links TRBV7-2 to TRBJ2-7, with a possible D match to TRBD2 (5 bases). Trimming removed 4 bases from V and 5 bases from J, with 18 bases in between. The CDR3 totals 15 residues. The V gene's germline CDR1 is SGHTA and CDR2 FQGNSA. The CDR3 DNA sequence: TGTGCCAGCAGCTCCGCTTTGAGAGGGCACGACGAGCAGTACTTC. Protein product: CASSSALRGHDEQYF.

V gene TRBV5-1 combines with J gene TRBJ2-1; 7 positions agree with TRBD2. The CDR3 has 15 amino acids. Germline CDR1 reads SGHRS; CDR2 reads YFSETQ. Trimming took 2 bases from V and 4 from J; bases not matched to a gene: 6. CDR3 region: CASSFGSGLYNEQFF. The CDR3 nucleotides read TGCGCCAGCAGCTTTGGTAGCGGGTTATACAATGAGCAGTTCTTC.

About this clone itself: The same CDR3 is also encoded by other DNA sequences in this sample. The V gene is TRBV30, the J gene TRBJ1-1; no clear D gene. Germline CDR1 is GTSNPN and CDR2 is SVGIG (reference sequence). With 0 bases removed from V and 1 base from J, the gap between germline ends came to 6 bases. The CDR3 is 13 residues long. CDR3 nucleotides: TGTGCCTGGAGTGTTACGGCGAACACTGAAGCTTTCTTT. Translating it yields CAWSVTANTEAFF.

The chain joins TRBV5-6 to TRBJ1-2; D is perhaps TRBD1 (5 bases). V dropped 2 bases and J dropped 1 base, with 12 bases sitting between them. This CDR3 has 15 residues. Germline assignment: CDR1 SGHDT and CDR2 YYEEEE. The CDR3 sequence is CASSFYRSFNYGYTF. The CDR3 DNA reads TGTGCCAGCAGCTTTTACAGGTCCTTTAACTATGGCTACACCTTC.

This rearrangement joins TRBV5-4 to TRBJ2-5; 12 bases align to TRBD2. The CDR3 is made up of 16 amino acids. CDR1 SGHNT and CDR2 YYREEE come from the germline V gene (reference sequence). With 4 bases clipped from V and 5 bases from J, the junction kept 9 bases outside the gene matches. CDR3 DNA sequence: TGTGCCAGCAGCCGTCCTAGCGGGGGGGCCACTGAGACCCAGTACTTC. Protein product: CASSRPSGGATETQYF. The entire variable domain, with the rest obtained from reference TRBV5-4 and TRBJ2-5, is as follows: ETGVTQSPTHLIKTRGQQVTLRCSSQSGHNTVSWYQQALGQGPQFIFQYYREEENGRGNFPPRFSGLQFPNYSSELNVNALELDDSALYLCASSRPSGGATETQYFGPGTRLLVL.

This chain uses TRBV5-4 with TRBJ1-4; 7 nucleotides agree with TRBD1. Germline trimming cut 0 bases from V and 3 bases from J; bases unmatched to any gene: 2. CDR1 and CDR2 from the germline V gene are SGHNT and YYREEE (reference sequence). This CDR3 is built from 15 residues. CDR3 coding DNA: TGTGCCAGCAGCTTGGAGGGGGCGGCTAATGAAAAACTGTTTTTT. Protein: CASSLEGAANEKLFF.

J is TRBJ1-1 and V is TRBV5-6; TRBD1 matches at 8 bases. The ends lost 2 bases at V and 4 bases at J; junction bases unmatched: 16. The CDR3 consists of 18 residues. Per the germline V gene, CDR1 is SGHDT and CDR2 is YYEEEE. The CDR3 protein is CASSLEIETRGHGTEAFF. The CDR3, as DNA: TGTGCCAGCAGCTTAGAAATCGAAACCAGGGGGCATGGCACTGAAGCTTTCTTT.

The chain couples TRBV5-1 to TRBJ2-5, with D hard to call. This CDR3 spans 15 amino acids. V dropped 5 bases and J dropped 1 base, with 15 bases sitting between them. Germline values: CDR1 SGHRS, CDR2 YFSETQ. DNA for the CDR3: TGCGCCAGCAGTTCCGTTCTAGGGCCCCAAGAGACCCAGTACTTC. Protein product: CASSSVLGPQETQYF.

CDR3 DNA: TGTGCCAGCAGCAGCGGGGGGGCCACAGATACGCAGTATTTT. Translation: CASSSGGATDTQYF. The chain employs TRBV6-5 and TRBJ2-3, with TRBD2 identical over 10 bases. The CDR3 consists of 14 residues. With V trimmed by 6 bases and J by 2 bases, 2 bases remained unmatched. The germline CDR1 and CDR2 sequences are MNHEY and SVGAGI.

A single count supports this clone. V usage is TRBV7-9 and J usage is TRBJ2-2, with unresolved D. Trimming shortened V by 3 bases and J by 2 bases, and 7 bases separated the two germline ends. CDR1 is SEHNR and CDR2 is FQNEAQ in the germline V gene (reference sequence). The CDR3 runs 14 residues. CDR3 sequence reads: CASSLITNTGELFF. Written as DNA, the CDR3 is TGTGCCAGCAGCTTGATAACAAACACCGGGGAGCTGTTTTTT.

The chain links TRBV19 to TRBJ2-5, with D perhaps TRBD1 or TRBD2 (5 bases each). The V gene lost 2 bases and the J gene lost 5 bases, with 9 bases spanning the gap. The CDR3 sequence is 13 residues long. Germline V gene data show CDR1 as LNHDA and CDR2 as SQIVND (reference sequence). The CDR3 DNA reads as TGTGCCAGTAGTATAAATTGGGGGGAGACCCAGTACTTC. Its translation: CASSINWGETQYF.

This chain links TRBV6-5 with TRBJ2-1, with D possibly being TRBD1 (5 bases). The length of the CDR3 is 14 residues. In germline, CDR1 is MNHEY, CDR2 SVGAGI. Trimming stripped 8 bases from V and 6 bases from J, with 17 bases between. CDR3 in amino acids: CASGRAGPSNEQFF. The CDR3 DNA sequence: TGTGCCAGCGGAAGGGCAGGGCCCTCCAATGAGCAGTTCTTC.